This TCR beta chain was retrieved from a study of beta chain features in type 1 diabetes. Sorted populations all had greater than 98% purity. The authors reverse transcribed all of the isolated RNA, so sequencing captured expressed TCRB transcripts. Data came from immunoSEQ multiplex PCR; TCRdb stores just in-frame clones and leaves some out. In the table there are a few hundred thousand clones, more than 11% of which are singletons. This CDR3 has 14 residues. V was pared by 2 bases and J by 10 bases, with 15 bases between. The V gene's germline CDR1 is SGHTA and CDR2 FQGNSA. Worth noting for this clone: The target antigen is unknown.

Study-wide results and limits: High-TCR-expressing cells could be over-represented by cDNA sequencing. The naive, central memory and Treg TCRB repertoires showed an apparent similarity that was greater among patients than among healthy donors.

The chain combines TRBV7-2 with TRBJ2-1; TRBD1 or TRBD2 may be the D gene (5 bases each). This receptor was obtained from a man under 40 in good health. The material sequenced was naive CD4+ T cells from blood. CDR3 bases: TGTGCCAGCAGCTTAACGAGGCGACGGGACGAGCAGTTCTTC. Amino acid sequence: CASSLTRRRDEQFF.